Below, 15 T cell receptor beta chains from the same sample are listed, as sequenced in a study of T-cell reconstitution after alpha-beta-depleted transplantation in children. Unique molecular identifiers were built into the TCRbeta library. One entry per CDR3 protein results from TCRdb running MiXCR on the PCR reads. The sample records around 530,000 distinct CDR3 sequences, about 33% being singletons. Sequences were derived from PBMCs from the stem cell graft donor, sampled from the stem cell graft. The receptors derive from a human donor who donated a stem cell graft to a child with aplastic anemia.

This chain uses TRBV29-1 with TRBJ2-3; 12 bases agree with TRBD1. Germline lookup yields CDR1 SQVTM and CDR2 ANQGSEA. The CDR3 runs 15 residues. V lost 5 bases to trimming and J lost 5 bases; unmatched junction nucleotides: 8. The CDR3 sequence: CSVLLRDRGQDTQYF. CDR3 DNA: TGCAGCGTTCTCTTACGGGACAGGGGGCAAGATACGCAGTATTTT.

This chain uses TRBV7-2 with TRBJ2-1, with TRBD2 as a possible D gene (6 bases). CDR1 SGHTA and CDR2 FQGNSA come from the germline V gene. The CDR3 extends over 15 amino acids. V was cut by 3 bases and J by 5 bases, with 14 bases left in between. CDR3 coding DNA: TGTGCCAGCAGCTTTCAGGAGCGGGTGAACAATGAGCAGTTCTTC. Its protein is CASSFQERVNNEQFF.

This chain uses TRBV20-1 with TRBJ2-2; D may be TRBD2 (5 bases). The germline V gene has CDR1 DFQATT and CDR2 SNEGSKA (reference sequence). This CDR3 has 18 amino acids. The CDR3, as DNA: TGCTGGGGTAGAGCTCCGGGAAATTCACGGTACAACACCGGGGAGCTGTTTTTT. Translated, it gives CWGRAPGNSRYNTGELFF.

The chain uses TRBV4-3 and TRBJ1-5; D is uncertain. The CDR3 covers 16 residues. CDR1 and CDR2 (germline): LGHNA, YSLEER. The V gene lost 0 bases and the J gene lost 4 bases, with 13 bases spanning the gap. This CDR3 reads CASSQDLDGLNQPQHF. The CDR3 DNA follows: TGCGCCAGCAGCCAAGATCTGGACGGACTAAATCAGCCCCAGCATTTT.

The chain couples TRBV6-2 or TRBV6-3 to TRBJ1-1, with D unclear. V was clipped by 5 bases and J by 4 bases, with 17 bases between them. CDR3 length equals 15 residues. From germline, CDR1 is MNHEY and CDR2 SVGEGT. The CDR3 DNA sequence: TGTGCCAGCAGTGGTGGACTGCGGGTGGGCACTGAAGCTTTCTTT. Translation: CASSGGLRVGTEAFF.

This chain joins TRBV5-6 and TRBJ1-3; D unclear. The CDR3 is made up of 14 amino acids. With 1 base removed from V and 4 bases from J, the gap between germline ends came to 9 bases. The germline V gene has CDR1 SGHDT and CDR2 YYEEEE. CDR3 loop: CASSLPGLGNTIYF. The CDR3 DNA reads TGTGCCAGCAGCTTGCCGGGATTAGGAAACACCATATATTTT.

The chain is built from TRBV5-6 and TRBJ2-3, with a tentative D call TRBD2 (5 bases). Trimming took off 3 bases at V and 3 bases at J, with 17 bases between the two ends. This CDR3 region has 16 residues. CDR1 SGHDT and CDR2 YYEEEE come from the germline V gene. The CDR3 DNA sequence: TGTGCCAGCAGCTCCACCTTTCGGGAATGGACAGATACGCAGTATTTT. Protein product: CASSSTFREWTDTQYF.

The chain couples TRBV10-3 to TRBJ2-2, with D possibly being TRBD1 or TRBD2 (5 bases each). CDR1 ENHRY and CDR2 SYGVKD come from the germline V gene. The CDR3 contains 17 residues. The V gene lost 0 bases and the J gene lost 2 bases, with 13 bases spanning the gap. The CDR3 DNA reads as TGTGCCATCAGTGAGTCGGTCGGGGACCCTAACACCGGGGAGCTGTTTTTT. Amino acid sequence: CAISESVGDPNTGELFF.

This clonotype was observed a few times. The chain joins TRBV9 to TRBJ2-7; D remains ambiguous. The V gene's germline CDR1 is SGDLS and CDR2 YYNGEE. V was shortened by 1 base and J by 0 bases, with 8 bases between the two germline ends. The CDR3 length is 14 residues. CDR3 nucleotides: TGTGCCAGCAGCGTAAAGGACGCCTCCTACGAGCAGTACTTC. This gives the protein CASSVKDASYEQYF.

This clonotype was seen a few times. CDR3 DNA sequence: TGTGCCAGCAGTGCTGGGGCCGGAACCGGGGAGCTGTTTTTT. Its translation: CASSAGAGTGELFF. V gene TRBV12-3 or TRBV12-4 combines with J gene TRBJ2-2, with a tentative D call TRBD1 (5 bases). The CDR3 covers 14 residues. V lost 5 bases and J lost 5, with 12 bases in between.

This clonotype was picked up a small number of times. The CDR3 DNA follows: TGTGCCAGCAGCCTCGGGACGGGAGACAATGAGCAGTTCTTC. It codes for CASSLGTGDNEQFF. The gene calls are TRBV7-8 and TRBJ2-1; D perhaps matches TRBD2 (6 bases). The CDR3 is made up of 14 amino acids. Germline values: CDR1 SGHVS, CDR2 FQNEAQ. V lost 5 bases and J lost 5, with 13 bases in between.

The rearrangement links TRBV12-3 or TRBV12-4 to TRBJ2-2; D remains unclear. V gave up 6 bases and J gave up 0 bases, with 17 bases separating them. The CDR3 runs to 17 residues. CDR3 sequence (DNA): TGTGCCAGCAGCCTCGTTGGCGTCACTGCGAACACCGGGGAGCTGTTTTTT. Residues: CASSLVGVTANTGELFF.

The chain joins TRBV20-1 to TRBJ2-1, with 8 bases identical to TRBD2. With 7 bases clipped from V and 4 bases from J, the junction kept 9 bases outside the gene matches. The V gene's germline CDR1 is DFQATT and CDR2 SNEGSKA (reference sequence). The CDR3 contains 14 residues. CDR3 nucleotides: TGCAGTGGCAGCCCCCCGGGGGGGTACAATGAGCAGTTCTTC. Translating it yields CSGSPPGGYNEQFF.

The CDR3 sequence: CASSRGLTVSTGELFF. The CDR3 nucleotides read TGTGCCAGCAGCAGGGGACTTACGGTTTCCACCGGGGAGCTGTTTTTT. This chain joins TRBV14 and TRBJ2-2; possibly TRBD2 for D (6 bases). Trimming stripped 5 bases from V and 4 bases from J, with 17 bases between. This CDR3 comprises 16 residues. The germline V gene has CDR1 SGHDN and CDR2 FVKESK.

This clonotype was observed a handful of times. The chain carries TRBV25-1 and TRBJ1-2; tentative D call: TRBD1 (6 bases). Germline CDR1 is MGHDK and CDR2 is SYGVNS. The V gene lost 5 bases and the J gene lost 1 base, with 11 bases spanning the gap. The CDR3 length is 14 residues. CDR3 sequence: CASSWGDNNYGYTF. The CDR3 DNA sequence: TGTGCCAGCAGTTGGGGGGACAATAACTATGGCTACACCTTC.